This passage covers 14 T cell receptor beta chains from one sample sequenced in a study of CD8+CD57+ T cells in acquired aplastic anemia. Profiling that covered TCR beta VDJ and CDR3 relied on genomic DNA as its template. TCRdb reprocessed the reads with MiXCR, giving one entry per CDR3 protein. The sample holds hundreds of thousands of distinct CDR3 sequences, roughly 68% seen once. The sequenced sample consisted of sorted CD4+, CD8+, or CD8+CD57+ T cells (not recorded which) from PBMCs. These receptors originate from a human donor in good health, serving as a control.

On this clonotype: A much larger clone sits a single nucleotide away, making a read error possible. No conserved phenylalanine or tryptophan is present at the end of the CDR3, so a read error is the likely explanation. The rearrangement uses TRBV6-5 and TRBJ1-1, with D perhaps TRBD1 (5 bases). Trimming stripped 3 bases from V and 4 bases from J, with 9 bases between. CDR1 is MNHEY, CDR2 SVGAGI, per germline. The CDR3 contains 13 residues. The CDR3 region has the DNA TGTGCCAGCAGTTATTATGGGGGCACTGAAGCTTTCTCT. The encoded protein is CASSYYGGTEAFS.

This clonotype was detected many times. This chain links TRBV6-6 with TRBJ2-5; 8 bases are a match to TRBD2. Germline CDR1 reads MNHNY; CDR2 reads SVGAGI (reference sequence). The junction had 12 bases not matched to a gene; V was cut back by 3 bases and J by 0 bases. The CDR3 contains 18 residues. This CDR3 reads CASSYSRGGHQYQETQYF. DNA of the CDR3: TGTGCCAGCAGTTATTCCCGGGGGGGACACCAGTACCAAGAGACCCAGTACTTC.

On this clonotype itself: The limits of the CDR3 on the DNA are not certain, so only TCRdb's listed CDR3 is given. V is TRBV9 and J is TRBJ1-2; TRBD1, the table's D call, lacks a check against the DNA. Per germline, CDR1 SGDLS and CDR2 YYNGEE. The CDR3 is 16 amino acids in total, end residues counted. CDR3 amino acids: CANSVDTHGAYGCYTF.

As regards this clonotype: In this CDR3 the conserved last residue, phenylalanine or tryptophan, is missing, so a read error is likely. It is unclear where the CDR3 begins or ends on the DNA, so no DNA is shown, and the CDR3 is as TCRdb lists it. The chain recombines TRBV7-8 with TRBJ1-2; the D segment call TRBD1 is taken from the table without a DNA check. Germline V gene sequence: CDR1 SGHVS, CDR2 FQNEAQ. The CDR3 is 12 residues long, ends included. This CDR3 reads CASSVRGSGYAY.

For this clonotype: A junction end diverges from the germline sequence, so it may reflect a read error. The chain is built from TRBV9 and TRBJ1-1, with D unclear. The CDR3 sequence is 11 residues long. In germline, CDR1 is SGDLS, CDR2 YYNGEE. In nucleotides, the CDR3 is TGTGCCAGCAGCCCCCTCACTGAGGCTTTCTTT. The encoded protein is CASSPLTEAFF.

On this clonotype itself: No conserved phenylalanine or tryptophan is present at the end of the CDR3, so a read error is the likely explanation. No DNA is shown, since the ends of the CDR3 on it are uncertain; the CDR3 is the one TCRdb lists. The chain links TRBV7-7 to TRBJ1-2; no DNA check was done on the table's D call, TRBD1. CDR1 is SSHAT and CDR2 is FNYEAQ in the germline V gene (reference sequence). The CDR3 is 13 residues long, counting both termini. The CDR3: CASSLAGGGAAHI.

This clonotype has just a few counts. This chain joins TRBV18 and TRBJ1-2; D is unclear. The germline CDR1 and CDR2 sequences are KGHSH and LQKENI. V was cut by 0 bases and J by 5 bases, with 7 bases left in between. The CDR3 has 13 residues. As DNA, the CDR3 is TGTGCCAGCTCACCACCCTCCCCGTATGGCTACACCTTC. Protein: CASSPPSPYGYTF.

This clonotype was picked up a small number of times. A much larger clone sits a single nucleotide away, making a read error possible. This likely comes from a read error, as the CDR3 has no conserved phenylalanine or tryptophan at its end. The V call is TRBV5-1, the J call TRBJ2-7; possible D gene TRBD2, 5 bases. The CDR3 is 14 amino acids. Per germline, CDR1 SGHRS and CDR2 YFSETQ. V lost 0 bases, J lost 2 bases, and 9 bases lay in between. CDR3 sequence (DNA): TGCGCCAGCAGCTTGGCGCAGGAGGCCTACGAGCAGTACTCC. Translated: CASSLAQEAYEQYS.

This rearrangement joins TRBV20-1 to TRBJ1-6; TRBD1 might be the D (5 bases). CDR3 length: 13 residues. V lost 3 bases and J 10 bases, leaving 13 bases between the germline ends. The germline V gene has CDR1 DFQATT and CDR2 SNEGSKA (reference sequence). The CDR3 DNA reads as TGCAGTGCTAGCCCGGGGTCAGGGTCACCCCTCCACTTT. Its protein product is CSASPGSGSPLHF.

There are many counts of this clonotype. V usage is TRBV3-1 and J usage is TRBJ1-6; 7 positions agree with TRBD1. The CDR3 loop spans 16 amino acids. Germline V gives CDR1 LGHDT, CDR2 YNNKEL (reference sequence). V was clipped by 3 bases and J by 7 bases; unmatched bases: 9. The DNA for the CDR3 is TGTGCCAGCAGCCAGCTTTTCCGGGACAGCAATTCACCCCTCCACTTT. Translation gives CASSQLFRDSNSPLHF.

This chain uses TRBV6-4 with TRBJ1-2, with D possibly matching TRBD1 (5 bases). V was shortened by 7 bases and J by 7 bases, with 10 bases between the two germline ends. CDR1 is MRHNA, CDR2 SNTAGT, per germline. This CDR3 has 11 residues. CDR3 nucleotides: TGTGCCAGCAAGCAAAGGGGTGGCTACACCTTC. It translates to CASKQRGGYTF.

V usage is TRBV6-9 and J usage is TRBJ1-5; 8 nucleotides agree with TRBD1. The CDR3 runs to 20 residues. The trim removed 4 bases at V and 2 bases at J, leaving 19 bases unmatched. Germline CDR1 and CDR2: MNHGY and SVAAGI. The CDR3 loop is CASSFSKNRDRGWGNQPQHF. CDR3 DNA: TGTGCCAGCAGTTTTTCGAAAAATAGAGACAGGGGTTGGGGCAATCAGCCCCAGCATTTT.

A remark on this clonotype: One base away lies a much larger clone, so this may be a sequencing read error. This CDR3 is missing its conserved last phenylalanine or tryptophan, likely due to a read error. The rearrangement links TRBV28 to TRBJ2-1; D is possibly TRBD1 (6 bases). The germline V gene has CDR1 MDHEN and CDR2 SYDVKM. V was trimmed by 2 bases and J by 8 bases, leaving 13 bases between them. The CDR3 runs to 14 residues. The DNA of the CDR3 is TGTGCCAGCAGTTTAGGTACAGGGTGGGATGAGCAGTTCCTC. It encodes CASSLGTGWDEQFL.

Turning to this clonotype: A read error may explain this, as a much larger clone is one base away. The chain uses TRBV7-2 and TRBJ2-2; unclear D gene. This CDR3 has 15 residues. Germline values: CDR1 SGHTA, CDR2 FQGNSA. CDR3 nucleotide sequence: TGTGCCAGCGGCTTATCGATGGGTACTACCGGGGAGCTGTTTTTT. Translating it yields CASGLSMGTTGELFF.